This TCR beta chain was found in a study of CD8 T cells in Susac syndrome. RNA in amounts of roughly 0.5 to 1 ug was reverse transcribed with random hexamers. MiXCR, applied by TCRdb to the immunoSEQ multiplex PCR reads, yields one record per CDR3 protein. Here the sample spans roughly 200,000 distinct CDR3 sequences, less than 95% being singletons. CDR1 SGHDT and CDR2 YYEEEE come from the germline V gene. The CDR3 covers 16 residues. V lost 4 bases to trimming and J lost 4 bases; unmatched junction nucleotides: 11. The sequence was collected from a human donor in good health. The chain combines TRBV5-6 with TRBJ2-5, with 9 bases aligning to TRBD2. Sequencing was carried out using CD4+ T cells from PBMCs. CDR3 sequence (DNA): TGTGCCAGCAGCCTCGGAGAGCGGGAGGCTCTAGAGACCCAGTACTTC. Encoded protein: CASSLGEREALETQYF. Filled out from reference TRBV5-6 and TRBJ2-5, the complete variable domain reads DAGVTQSPTHLIKTRGQQVTLRCSPKSGHDTVSWYQQALGQGPQFIFQYYEEEERQRGNFPDRFSGHQFPNYSSELNVNALLLGDSALYLCASSLGEREALETQYFGPGTRLLVL.